The clone carrying this T cell receptor beta chain was observed a handful of times. The sample originates from a study of OX40 agonist ivuxolimab in advanced cancers. Study-wide background: Partial responses were achieved by three patients: one hepatocellular carcinoma, two cutaneous melanoma.

The protocol was immunoSEQ multiplex PCR, while the TCRdb copy is restricted to in-frame clones and leaves out a portion. In the table there are about 70,000 clones, roughly 80% of which are singletons. The CDR3 totals 13 residues. Germline V gene lookup returns CDR1 SGHDT and CDR2 YYEEEE. With 4 bases removed from V and 14 bases from J, the gap between germline ends came to 19 bases. Sequences were derived from CD4+ or CD8+ T cells sorted from blood, sampled in a trial of the OX40 agonist ivuxolimab. The chain joins TRBV5-6 to TRBJ2-1; D is perhaps TRBD1 (6 bases). The receptor was derived from an adult with an advanced solid tumor such as melanoma, head and neck, liver or kidney cancer. CDR3 protein: CASSRRMDAGEFF. CDR3 nucleotide sequence: TGTGCCAGCAGCAGGCGCATGGACGCAGGGGAGTTCTTC.